The 18 T cell receptor beta chains below come from one sample, sequenced in a study of OX40 agonist ivuxolimab in advanced cancers. Generated by immunoSEQ multiplex PCR, the TCRdb table keeps only in-frame clones and is missing some. The table has 150,000 to 190,000 clones, under 95% seen once. The specimen was CD4+ or CD8+ T cells sorted from blood, collected in a trial of the OX40 agonist ivuxolimab. All receptors come from an adult with an advanced solid tumor such as melanoma, head and neck, liver or kidney cancer.

This chain connects TRBV11-2 to TRBJ1-2; TRBD1 might be the D (6 bases). V was pared by 1 base and J by 4 bases, with 13 bases between. Germline V lookup: CDR1 SGHAT, CDR2 FQNNGV. The CDR3 is 15 residues long. The CDR3 sequence is CASSLAQGRVYGYTF. CDR3 DNA: TGTGCCAGCAGCTTAGCGCAGGGGAGAGTCTATGGCTACACCTTC.

This chain links TRBV27 with TRBJ2-7; perhaps TRBD2 as D (6 bases). CDR3 length: 13 residues. Germline V gives CDR1 MNHEY, CDR2 SMNVEV (reference sequence). The V end was cut by 8 bases, the J end by 2 bases, with 13 bases between. CDR3 residues: CASRRGSTYEQYF. Written as DNA, the CDR3 is TGTGCCAGCCGCCGGGGGTCCACCTACGAGCAGTACTTC.

This rearrangement joins TRBV10-3 to TRBJ1-1; tentative D call: TRBD1 (5 bases). Trimming left V 10 bases short and J 0 bases short, with 15 bases between. Germline V gene data show CDR1 as ENHRY and CDR2 as SYGVKD. The CDR3 length is 14 residues. The CDR3 here is CATTGTAMNTEAFF. The CDR3 DNA reads TGTGCCACCACCGGGACCGCCATGAACACTGAAGCTTTCTTT.

The genes are TRBV7-2 and TRBJ2-7; D remains unclear. CDR3 length equals 12 residues. V was pared by 3 bases and J by 6 bases, with 9 bases between. Per germline, CDR1 SGHTA and CDR2 FQGNSA. CDR3 sequence (DNA): TGTGCCAGCAGCTTCGTCGGGCTCGAGCAGTACTTC. It specifies CASSFVGLEQYF. The variable domain in full, with the rest retrieved from reference TRBV7-2 and TRBJ2-7, is GAGVSQSPSNKVTEKGKDVELRCDPISGHTALYWYRQSLGQGLEFLIYFQGNSAPDKSGLPSDRFSAERTGGSVSTLTIQRTQQEDSAVYLCASSFVGLEQYFGPGTRLTVT.

In this sample, this clone turned up once. The genes are TRBV25-1 and TRBJ1-6; tentative D call: TRBD1 (5 bases). Germline CDR1 MGHDK, CDR2 SYGVNS. The CDR3 covers 15 residues. With 1 base removed from V and 6 bases from J, the gap between germline ends came to 10 bases. CDR3 sequence: CASSESGGSNSPLHF. The CDR3 DNA reads TGTGCCAGCAGTGAATCCGGGGGGTCTAATTCACCCCTCCACTTT.

This chain links TRBV30 with TRBJ1-5, with 8 bases lining up with TRBD1. The germline gives CDR1 GTSNPN, CDR2 SVGIG (reference sequence). This CDR3 has 19 amino acids. V lost 3 bases and J lost 0; bases outside the gene matches: 16. Written as DNA, the CDR3 is TGTGCCTGGAGCCCCCCAGGACAGGGTAGGGGATATAGCAATCAGCCCCAGCATTTT. Translation: CAWSPPGQGRGYSNQPQHF.

The chain employs TRBV28 and TRBJ2-3; 10 bases agree with TRBD2. Germline V lookup: CDR1 MDHEN, CDR2 SYDVKM. The V segment lost 5 bases and the J segment 0 bases; nucleotides outside the gene matches: 17. The CDR3 loop spans 20 amino acids. As DNA, the CDR3 is TGTGCCAGCAGTCCTCCTCCTAGCGGGGGATCCCTTCTTAGCACAGATACGCAGTATTTT. This codes for CASSPPPSGGSLLSTDTQYF.

The chain couples TRBV7-2 to TRBJ2-7, with D perhaps matching TRBD1 or TRBD2 (5 bases each). Germline assignment: CDR1 SGHTA and CDR2 FQGNSA. The CDR3 runs 14 residues. V was shortened by 0 bases and J by 4 bases, with 10 bases between the two germline ends. The CDR3 loop is CASSLAREGYEQYF. The CDR3 nucleotides read TGTGCCAGCAGCTTAGCAAGAGAGGGGTACGAGCAGTACTTC.

The chain links TRBV5-1 to TRBJ1-1; maybe TRBD1 (6 bases). Germline V gene lookup returns CDR1 SGHRS and CDR2 YFSETQ. The CDR3 has 15 amino acids. Trimming removed 0 bases at V and 1 base at J, with 10 bases between. CDR3 DNA: TGCGCCAGCAGCTTGGTCGGACAGCGGAACACTGAAGCTTTCTTT. This translates into CASSLVGQRNTEAFF.

The J gene is TRBJ2-1, the V gene TRBV19, with D uncertain. Germline lookup yields CDR1 LNHDA and CDR2 SQIVND (reference sequence). Trimming took off 6 bases at V and 10 bases at J, with 16 bases between the two ends. The CDR3 consists of 13 residues. DNA for the CDR3: TGTGCCAGTAGATCGACCACCCGGCAGGAGCAGTTCTTC. Its translation: CASRSTTRQEQFF.

The chain uses TRBV6-5 and TRBJ2-5; no firm D call. Germline V CDR1 and CDR2: MNHEY, SVGAGI. The ends were cut back, 10 bases at V and 5 bases at J, with 17 bases in the middle. The CDR3 sequence is 13 residues long. CDR3 in DNA: TGTGCCACGAGACAAGATCATTGGGAGACCCAGTACTTC. It yields the protein CATRQDHWETQYF.

The chain combines TRBV7-9 with TRBJ2-7; 9 bases align to TRBD2. The CDR3 runs to 14 residues. Germline trimming cut 3 bases from V and 4 bases from J; bases unmatched to any gene: 4. The V gene's germline CDR1 is SEHNR and CDR2 FQNEAQ (reference sequence). In DNA form, the CDR3 reads TGTGCCAGCAGCTTTGCGGGGGGGCGGTACGAGCAGTACTTC. This sequence encodes CASSFAGGRYEQYF.

The chain couples TRBV7-2 to TRBJ2-5; 12 nucleotides match TRBD1. This CDR3 is 13 amino acids long. CDR1 SGHTA and CDR2 FQGNSA come from the germline V gene. J gave up 6 bases and V 8 bases, and 4 bases lay outside the gene matches. The CDR3 DNA follows: TGTGCCAGCGGAGGGACAGGGGGCAAGACCCAGTACTTC. Protein sequence: CASGGTGGKTQYF.

The chain carries TRBV7-9 and TRBJ2-3, with 8 bases identical to TRBD1. The CDR3 is made up of 15 amino acids. Germline CDR1 SEHNR, CDR2 FQNEAQ (reference sequence). Trimming removed 4 bases from V and 4 bases from J; junction bases left unmatched: 7. The chain's CDR3 is CASSYRTGSPDTQYF. CDR3 coding DNA: TGTGCCAGCAGCTACCGGACAGGGAGTCCAGATACGCAGTATTTT.

The gene calls are TRBV6-1 and TRBJ2-7; perhaps TRBD1 as D (6 bases). Deletions cut 4 bases from V and 6 bases from J, with 10 bases between. The CDR3 extends over 12 amino acids. Looked up from germline, CDR1 is MNHNS and CDR2 is SASEGT. Here the CDR3 DNA reads TGTGCCAGCAGTGTACAGGGTCGCGAGCAGTACTTC. Translated, it gives CASSVQGREQYF.

The chain recombines TRBV7-2 with TRBJ1-6; weak D call: TRBD1 (5 bases). V gave up 4 bases and J gave up 7 bases, with 11 bases separating them. The CDR3 sequence is 14 residues long. In germline, CDR1 is SGHTA, CDR2 FQGNSA. This CDR3 is CASSSGRTNSPLHF. The CDR3 DNA reads TGTGCCAGCAGCTCCGGACGGACAAATTCACCCCTCCACTTT.

This chain joins TRBV5-4 and TRBJ2-1, with TRBD2 identical over 7 bases. The CDR3 has 15 amino acids. Germline-derived CDR1 and CDR2 are SGHNT and YYREEE (reference sequence). V dropped 4 bases and J dropped 5; count of bases not matched to a gene: 9. Written as DNA, the CDR3 is TGTGCCAGCAGCCCGCGCGGCGGGAGAGACAATGAGCAGTTCTTC. Translating gives CASSPRGGRDNEQFF.

V is TRBV19 and J is TRBJ1-6; no firm D call. Trimming stripped 7 bases from V and 7 bases from J, with 11 bases between. The germline CDR1 and CDR2 sequences are LNHDA and SQIVND (reference sequence). This CDR3 region has 13 residues. CDR3 in amino acids: CASMPMQNSPLHF. CDR3 sequence (DNA): TGTGCCAGTATGCCCATGCAGAATTCACCCCTCCACTTT.